This is a list of T cell receptor beta chains from one sample in a study of T-cell reconstitution after alpha-beta-depleted transplantation in children. TCRdb used MiXCR to reprocess the PCR reads, holding one entry per CDR3 protein. The sample consists of some 440,000 distinct CDR3 sequences, around 15% of them appearing once. The input for sequencing was PBMCs, mostly from graft donor cells, taken 360 days after TCRalphabeta/CD19-depleted stem cell transplant. The receptors derive from a boy younger than two who had a stem cell transplant for Wiskott-Aldrich syndrome, so the T cells may come from the graft donor. Both conserved end residues are part of each CDR3. Fields, in order: J gene, D gene, V gene, clone size, CDR3 DNA, CDR3 protein. D genes are given only for firm matches. Not all rows give a size; the values are once, few, many and, for expanded clones, a class.

TRBJ2-1,-,TRBV4-2,few,TGTGCCAGCAGCCCACGCAATTACGGGGCCGAGCAGTTCTTC,CASSPRNYGAEQFF
TRBJ1-2,TRBD1,TRBV5-1,few,TGCGCCAGCAGACTGGACAGGGTCGGTGGCTACACCTTC,CASRLDRVGGYTF
TRBJ2-1,TRBD2,TRBV12-3/TRBV12-4,-,TGTGCCAGCAGTCCGTTGACTAGCGTTTCCCCTAGCTCCTACAATGAGCAGTTCTTC,CASSPLTSVSPSSYNEQFF
TRBJ2-3,TRBD1,TRBV11-2,-,TGTGCCAGCAGCTCAACAGGGGGATGGGGCACAGATACGCAGTATTTT,CASSSTGGWGTDTQYF
TRBJ2-2,-,TRBV5-1,few,TGCGCCAGCAGCTTGGCCTTAGGAAAGACCGGGGAGCTGTTTTTT,CASSLALGKTGELFF
TRBJ2-7,TRBD1,TRBV15,-,TGTGCCACCAGCAGAGGATCGGGACAGGGGTACGAGCAGTACTTC,CATSRGSGQGYEQYF
TRBJ2-7,-,TRBV5-5,-,TGTGCCAGCAGCTTTATCCGACCTCATTACGAGCAGTACTTC,CASSFIRPHYEQYF
TRBJ2-3,-,TRBV3-1,few,TGTGCCAGCAGCCAGGGGGTTTCGCGCACAGATACGCAGTATTTT,CASSQGVSRTDTQYF
TRBJ2-5,TRBD2,TRBV11-2,few,TGTGCCAGCAGCTTAGTGATCGGGGGACTAGCGGGAGTAAGCCAGGAGACCCAGTACTTC,CASSLVIGGLAGVSQETQYF
TRBJ2-1,-,TRBV5-1,few,TGCGCCAGCAGCTTGGGTATTAGAGGTCCGCAAAATGAGCAGTTCTTC,CASSLGIRGPQNEQFF
TRBJ2-3,TRBD2,TRBV4-2,many,TGTGCCAGCAGCCGGAAGCGGGGCGCTGAATACACAGATACGCAGTATTTT,CASSRKRGAEYTDTQYF
TRBJ2-7,TRBD1,TRBV28,few,TGTGCCAGCAGACCAGTCGGACAGGGGGCGCGGCAGTACTTC,CASRPVGQGARQYF
TRBJ1-2,-,TRBV10-3,few,TGTGCCATCGTGCGGGACATAACTTACACCTTC,CAIVRDITYTF
TRBJ2-3,TRBD1,TRBV24-1,-,TGTGCCACCAGTGATCCGTGGAAGGGACAGGGCCTCACAGATACGCAGTATTTT,CATSDPWKGQGLTDTQYF
TRBJ2-3,-,TRBV7-2,few,TGTGCCAGCAGCCCAGGGGATGCCCTCATCGATACGCGGTATTTT,CASSPGDALIDTRYF
TRBJ2-3,-,TRBV20-1,-,TGCAGTGCTAGAGTTATCGGAGATACGCAGTATTTT,CSARVIGDTQYF
TRBJ2-7,TRBD1,TRBV7-9,-,TGTGCCAGCACCAAAACAGGGGGTAAATCCTACGAGCAGTACTTC,CASTKTGGKSYEQYF